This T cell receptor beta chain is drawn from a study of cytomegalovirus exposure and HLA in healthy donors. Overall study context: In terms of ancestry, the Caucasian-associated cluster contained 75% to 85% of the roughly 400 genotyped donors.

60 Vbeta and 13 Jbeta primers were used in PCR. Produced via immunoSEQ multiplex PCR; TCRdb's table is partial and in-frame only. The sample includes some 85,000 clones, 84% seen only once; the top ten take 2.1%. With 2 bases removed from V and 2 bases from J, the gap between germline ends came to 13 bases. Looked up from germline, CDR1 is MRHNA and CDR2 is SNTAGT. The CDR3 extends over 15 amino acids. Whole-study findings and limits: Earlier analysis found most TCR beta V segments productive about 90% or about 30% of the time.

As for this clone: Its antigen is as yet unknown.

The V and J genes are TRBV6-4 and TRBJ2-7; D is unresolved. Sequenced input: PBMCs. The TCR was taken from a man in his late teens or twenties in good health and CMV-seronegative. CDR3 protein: CASSDGGKLTYEQYF. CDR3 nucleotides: TGTGCCAGCAGTGACGGCGGAAAGCTTACCTACGAGCAGTACTTC.